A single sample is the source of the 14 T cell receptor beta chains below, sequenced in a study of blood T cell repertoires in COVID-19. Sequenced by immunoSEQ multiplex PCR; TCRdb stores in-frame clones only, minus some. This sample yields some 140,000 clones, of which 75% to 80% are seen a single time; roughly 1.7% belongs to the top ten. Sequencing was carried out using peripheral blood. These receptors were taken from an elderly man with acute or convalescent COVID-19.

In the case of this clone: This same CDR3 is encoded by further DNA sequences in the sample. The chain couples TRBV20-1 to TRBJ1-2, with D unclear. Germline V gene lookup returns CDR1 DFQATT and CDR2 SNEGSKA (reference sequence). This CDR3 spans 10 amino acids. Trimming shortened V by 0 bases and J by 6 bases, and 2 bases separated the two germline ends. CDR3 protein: CSARDNGYTF. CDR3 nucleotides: TGCAGTGCTAGAGACAATGGCTACACCTTC.

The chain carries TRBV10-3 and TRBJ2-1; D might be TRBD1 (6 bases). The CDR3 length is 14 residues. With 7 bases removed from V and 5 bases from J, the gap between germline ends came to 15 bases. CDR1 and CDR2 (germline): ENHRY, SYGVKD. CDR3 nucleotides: TGTGCCATCAATCGGGGACAAGGGGACAATGAGCAGTTCTTC. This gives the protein CAINRGQGDNEQFF.

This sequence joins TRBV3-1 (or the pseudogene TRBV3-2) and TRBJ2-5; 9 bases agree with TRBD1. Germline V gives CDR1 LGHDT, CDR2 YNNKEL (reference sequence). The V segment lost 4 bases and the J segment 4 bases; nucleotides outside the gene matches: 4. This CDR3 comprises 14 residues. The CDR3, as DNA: TGTGCCAGCAGCCCCGGACAGGGGTCAGAGACCCAGTACTTC. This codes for CASSPGQGSETQYF.

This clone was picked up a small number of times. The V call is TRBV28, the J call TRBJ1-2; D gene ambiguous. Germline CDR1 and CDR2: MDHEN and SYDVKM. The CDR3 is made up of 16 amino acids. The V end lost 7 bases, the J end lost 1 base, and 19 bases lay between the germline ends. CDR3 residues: CASNLSRGRLNYGYTF. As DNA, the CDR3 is TGTGCCAGCAACTTAAGTCGAGGGCGACTTAACTATGGCTACACCTTC.

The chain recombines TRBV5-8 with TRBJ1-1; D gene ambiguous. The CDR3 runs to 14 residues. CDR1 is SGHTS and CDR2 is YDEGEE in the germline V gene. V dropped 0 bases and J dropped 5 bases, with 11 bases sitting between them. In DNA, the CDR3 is TGTGCCAGCAGCTTGGGGGTCAGGCGTACTGAAGCTTTCTTT. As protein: CASSLGVRRTEAFF.

The CDR3 sequence: CASSVIETDTQYF. DNA for the CDR3: TGTGCCAGCAGCGTAATCGAGACAGATACGCAGTATTTT. The chain links TRBV9 to TRBJ2-3; D is unclear. Between the trimmed V and J ends, which lost 1 base and 3 bases, there was a span of 6 bases. Germline CDR1 SGDLS, CDR2 YYNGEE. The CDR3 has 13 residues.

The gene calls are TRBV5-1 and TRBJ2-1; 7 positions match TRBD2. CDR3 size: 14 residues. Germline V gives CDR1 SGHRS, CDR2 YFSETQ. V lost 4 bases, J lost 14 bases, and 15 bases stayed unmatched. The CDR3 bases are TGCGCCAGCAGCGCCTCTAGCGGCCCATCTGGAAAGTTCTTC. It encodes CASSASSGPSGKFF.

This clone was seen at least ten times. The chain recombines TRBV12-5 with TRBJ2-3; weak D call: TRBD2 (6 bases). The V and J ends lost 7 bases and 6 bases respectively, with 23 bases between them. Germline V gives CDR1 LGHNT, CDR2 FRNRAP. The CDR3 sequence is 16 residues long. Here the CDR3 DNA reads TGTGCTAGTGCCCCCTTTTCGGTGGGGGGTGTGGATACGCAGTATTTT. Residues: CASAPFSVGGVDTQYF.

The CDR3 coding sequence is TGTGCCACCAGCAGAGATCCAGGCCAAGAGACCCAGTACTTC. Translating it yields CATSRDPGQETQYF. The rearrangement uses TRBV15 and TRBJ2-5; D is unresolved. The CDR3 spans 14 residues. Germline CDR1 LNHNV, CDR2 YYDKDF (reference sequence). The V gene lost 0 bases and the J gene lost 1 base, with 6 bases spanning the gap.

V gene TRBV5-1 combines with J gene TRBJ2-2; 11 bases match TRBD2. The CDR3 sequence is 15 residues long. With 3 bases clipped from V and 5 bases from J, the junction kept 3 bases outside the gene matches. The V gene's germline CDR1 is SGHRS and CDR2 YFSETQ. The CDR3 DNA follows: TGCGCCAGCAGCTCTAGCGGGGGGTTAACCGGGGAGCTGTTTTTT. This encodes CASSSSGGLTGELFF.

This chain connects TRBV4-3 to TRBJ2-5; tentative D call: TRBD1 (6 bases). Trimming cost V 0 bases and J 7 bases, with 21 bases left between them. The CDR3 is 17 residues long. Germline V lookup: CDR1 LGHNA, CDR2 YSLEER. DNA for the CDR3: TGCGCCAGCAGCCAAGACAGGTCTGGGGGCCGCAGTAGGACCCAGTACTTC. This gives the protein CASSQDRSGGRSRTQYF.

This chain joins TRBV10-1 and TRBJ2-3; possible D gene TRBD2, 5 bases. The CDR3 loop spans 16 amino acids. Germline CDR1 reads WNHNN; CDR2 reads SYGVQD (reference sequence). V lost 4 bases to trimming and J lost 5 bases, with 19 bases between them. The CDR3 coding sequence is TGCGCCAGCAGTGGGCCCCAGGTAGGACGGGAAGATACGCAGTATTTT. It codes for CASSGPQVGREDTQYF.

In nucleotides, the CDR3 is TGTGCCAGCAGCAAGGACAGGGACGCCGGGGAGCTGTTTTTT. Amino acids: CASSKDRDAGELFF. The rearrangement joins TRBV6-2 or TRBV6-3 to TRBJ2-2; 8 nucleotides line up with TRBD1. The CDR3 length is 14 residues. Per the germline V gene, CDR1 is MNHEY and CDR2 is SVGEGT. J gave up 6 bases and V 6 bases, and 6 bases lay outside the gene matches.

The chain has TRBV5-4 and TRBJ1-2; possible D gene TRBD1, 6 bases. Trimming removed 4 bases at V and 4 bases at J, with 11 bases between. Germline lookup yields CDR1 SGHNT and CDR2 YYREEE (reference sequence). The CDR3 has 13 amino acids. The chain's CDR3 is CASSKDSLYGYTF. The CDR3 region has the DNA TGTGCCAGCAGCAAGGACAGTCTCTATGGCTACACCTTC. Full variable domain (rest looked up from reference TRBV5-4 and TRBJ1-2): ETGVTQSPTHLIKTRGQQVTLRCSSQSGHNTVSWYQQALGQGPQFIFQYYREEENGRGNFPPRFSGLQFPNYSSELNVNALELDDSALYLCASSKDSLYGYTFGSGTRLTVV.